The 18 T cell receptor beta chains below all came from one sample that was sequenced in a study of T cell responses to AZD1222 COVID-19 vaccine. Sequencing used immunoSEQ multiplex PCR; TCRdb keeps in-frame clones, though not all of them. The sample has about 140,000 clones, over 85% seen once. Sequenced material: peripheral blood, taken on day 0 of AZD1222 vaccination. These receptors were obtained from an adult in good health.

The genes are TRBV20-1 and TRBJ2-7; D is unresolved. The CDR3 covers 12 residues. Deletions cut 3 bases from V and 2 bases from J, with 8 bases between. In germline, CDR1 is DFQATT, CDR2 SNEGSKA (reference sequence). DNA of the CDR3: TGCAGTGCTAGTGTCAGAGCCTACGAGCAGTACTTC. This sequence encodes CSASVRAYEQYF.

This chain connects TRBV7-2 to TRBJ2-3, with no clear D. The CDR3 runs 13 residues. Between the trimmed V and J ends, which lost 1 base and 4 bases, there was a span of 6 bases. In germline, CDR1 is SGHTA, CDR2 FQGNSA. CDR3 sequence: CASSLGLADTQYF. As DNA, the CDR3 is TGTGCCAGCAGCTTAGGACTCGCAGATACGCAGTATTTT.

The chain recombines TRBV7-2 with TRBJ2-3; 7 positions match TRBD1. Germline values: CDR1 SGHTA, CDR2 FQGNSA. V was clipped by 3 bases and J by 4 bases; unmatched bases: 13. This CDR3 has 17 amino acids. The CDR3 DNA reads TGTGCCAGCAGCTTTGAAGACAGGGTCGCGTGGGCAGATACGCAGTATTTT. Encoded protein: CASSFEDRVAWADTQYF.

This chain uses TRBV5-1 with TRBJ1-2; D is ambiguous. CDR1 is SGHRS and CDR2 is YFSETQ in the germline V gene. The CDR3 runs 12 residues. Trimming took off 1 base at V and 8 bases at J, with 9 bases between the two ends. The DNA of the CDR3 is TGCGCCAGCAGCTTGTCTGTGGAAGGCTACACCTTC. It codes for CASSLSVEGYTF.

V usage is TRBV19 and J usage is TRBJ1-1, with D perhaps matching TRBD1 (6 bases). Germline loops: CDR1 LNHDA, CDR2 SQIVND (reference sequence). Trimming pared 3 bases from V and 4 bases from J, leaving 15 bases between. CDR3 length equals 15 residues. The CDR3 reads CASSIRTGAGTEAFF. The CDR3 nucleotides read TGTGCCAGTAGTATCAGAACGGGGGCCGGCACTGAAGCTTTCTTT.

The rearrangement joins TRBV7-9 to TRBJ1-6; a possible D gene is TRBD1 (6 bases). V was clipped by 5 bases and J by 7 bases, with 12 bases between them. This CDR3 contains 14 residues. The V gene's germline CDR1 is SEHNR and CDR2 FQNEAQ (reference sequence). The CDR3: CASSPGTLNSPLHF. CDR3 sequence (DNA): TGTGCCAGCAGCCCCGGGACATTAAATTCACCCCTCCACTTT.

The chain recombines TRBV28 with TRBJ1-2; unclear D gene. Trimming pared 7 bases from V and 4 bases from J, leaving 10 bases between. The germline gives CDR1 MDHEN, CDR2 SYDVKM. The CDR3 runs to 12 residues. This chain's CDR3 is CASTLGSYGYTF. The CDR3 nucleotides read TGTGCCAGCACCCTGGGTTCCTATGGCTACACCTTC.

This chain uses TRBV7-3 with TRBJ2-1; unclear D gene. This CDR3 is built from 13 residues. The ends were cut back, 5 bases at V and 8 bases at J, with 13 bases in the middle. Germline CDR1 SGHTA, CDR2 FQGTGA. The CDR3 sequence is CASSTTLSDEQFF. For the CDR3, the DNA is TGTGCCAGCAGCACGACCCTTTCGGATGAGCAGTTCTTC. The variable domain in full, with the rest retrieved from reference TRBV7-3 and TRBJ2-1, is GAGVSQTPSNKVTEKGKYVELRCDPISGHTALYWYRQSLGQGPEFLIYFQGTGAADDSGLPNDRFFAVRPEGSVSTLKIQRTERGDSAVYLCASSTTLSDEQFFGPGTRLTVL.

The chain carries TRBV5-6 and TRBJ1-2, with 8 bases aligning to TRBD1. From germline, CDR1 is SGHDT and CDR2 YYEEEE. With 1 base clipped from V and 3 bases from J, the junction kept 8 bases outside the gene matches. The CDR3 runs 16 residues. CDR3 sequence (DNA): TGTGCCAGCAGCTTGTCCGGGACAGGAGTCTACTATGGCTACACCTTC. This translates into CASSLSGTGVYYGYTF. Supplemented by reference TRBV5-6 and TRBJ1-2, the full variable domain reads DAGVTQSPTHLIKTRGQQVTLRCSPKSGHDTVSWYQQALGQGPQFIFQYYEEEERQRGNFPDRFSGHQFPNYSSELNVNALLLGDSALYLCASSLSGTGVYYGYTFGSGTRLTVV.

The V call is TRBV7-2, the J call TRBJ2-1; 10 nucleotides line up with TRBD1. Germline-derived CDR1 and CDR2 are SGHTA and FQGNSA. The CDR3 has 15 amino acids. With 5 bases clipped from V and 5 bases from J, the junction kept 6 bases outside the gene matches. CDR3 in DNA: TGTGCCAGCAGCCCCGGACAGGGGGAAAACAATGAGCAGTTCTTC. Amino acids: CASSPGQGENNEQFF.

This chain joins TRBV5-1 and TRBJ2-5, with unresolved D. V lost 0 bases to trimming and J lost 5 bases, with 5 bases between them. The CDR3 contains 12 residues. Germline CDR1 SGHRS, CDR2 YFSETQ. The CDR3 region has the DNA TGCGCCAGCAGCTTGGCCGGGGAGACCCAGTACTTC. It codes for CASSLAGETQYF.

The chain links TRBV7-3 to TRBJ1-3; TRBD1 agrees at 8 bases. Germline CDR1 is SGHTA and CDR2 is FQGTGA. There are 15 residues in the CDR3. V lost 2 bases, J lost 4 bases, and 4 bases stayed unmatched. This CDR3 reads CASSLGQGKGNTIYF. DNA of the CDR3: TGTGCCAGCAGCTTAGGACAGGGTAAGGGAAACACCATATATTTT.

This clone occurred once. The chain carries TRBV15 and TRBJ1-1; D unclear. Trimming stripped 3 bases from V and 5 bases from J, with 7 bases between. This CDR3 contains 12 residues. CDR1 is LNHNV and CDR2 is YYDKDF in the germline V gene (reference sequence). CDR3 protein: CATSRAITEAFF. Written as DNA, the CDR3 is TGTGCCACCAGCAGGGCTATAACTGAAGCTTTCTTT.

CDR3 amino acids: CASSRPEAGDNNEQYF. Here the CDR3 DNA reads TGTGCCAGCAGCCGACCGGAGGCGGGAGACAACAACGAGCAGTACTTC. The V and J genes are TRBV16 and TRBJ2-7, with 7 positions matching TRBD2. The CDR3 is made up of 16 amino acids. Germline CDR1 reads KGHSY; CDR2 reads FQNENV. V shed 4 bases, J shed 5 bases, and the junction held 14 bases outside the gene matches.

This sequence joins TRBV18 and TRBJ2-7; TRBD2 matches 8 bases. The V gene end was trimmed by 3 bases and the J gene end by 0 bases; junction bases not matched to a gene: 7. CDR3 length: 16 amino acids. Germline CDR1 KGHSH, CDR2 LQKENI. CDR3 nucleotide sequence: TGTGCCAGCTCACCCATAGCGGGGTTCCCCTCCTACGAGCAGTACTTC. This encodes CASSPIAGFPSYEQYF.

The rearrangement joins TRBV5-1 to TRBJ2-2; D perhaps matches TRBD2 (6 bases). Per the germline V gene, CDR1 is SGHRS and CDR2 is YFSETQ. V was shortened by 2 bases and J by 0 bases, with 8 bases between the two germline ends. The CDR3 length is 15 residues. The CDR3 nucleotides are TGCGCCAGCAGCTTAGGGACTGCGAACACCGGGGAGCTGTTTTTT. Amino acids: CASSLGTANTGELFF.

The V and J genes are TRBV6-5 and TRBJ1-1; D not certain. Germline assignment: CDR1 MNHEY and CDR2 SVGAGI. Trimming shortened V by 4 bases and J by 3 bases, and 6 bases separated the two germline ends. The CDR3 has 12 amino acids. For the CDR3, the DNA is TGTGCCAGCAGTTGGCAAGACACTGAAGCTTTCTTT. Protein sequence: CASSWQDTEAFF.

The gene calls are TRBV7-2 and TRBJ1-6, with 9 bases identical to TRBD1. This CDR3 has 15 amino acids. Germline CDR1 SGHTA, CDR2 FQGNSA. Germline trimming cut 3 bases from V and 7 bases from J; bases unmatched to any gene: 4. Here the CDR3 reads CASSLGQGLNSPLHF. In DNA, the CDR3 is TGTGCCAGCAGCTTGGGACAGGGTCTAAATTCACCCCTCCACTTT.